What follows are 29 T cell receptor beta chains derived from one specimen sequenced in a study of spatial heterogeneity in lung cancer. TCRdb recomputed calls from the 5' RACE reads with MiXCR, one row per CDR3 protein. The sample has around 19,000 distinct CDR3 sequences; 15% to 20% are singletons. Described time point: sample taken at primary tumor resection. Frozen PBMC, nontumor lung or tumor provided whole RNA, which was sequenced unsorted. The sequences come from PBMCs, collected at surgery. The origin of the receptors is a male donor with early-stage non-small cell lung cancer.

This clonotype was seen a handful of times. The chain uses TRBV2 and TRBJ1-5; D ambiguous. The germline V gene has CDR1 SNHLY and CDR2 FYNNEI. Trimming left V 3 bases short and J 0 bases short, with 3 bases between. This CDR3 has 13 residues. The CDR3 spells CASSEYSNQPQHF. As DNA, the CDR3 is TGTGCCAGCAGTGAGTATAGCAATCAGCCCCAGCATTTT.

This clonotype was recorded a few times. The chain employs TRBV2 and TRBJ2-7; D is perhaps TRBD2 (5 bases). Deletions cut 5 bases from V and 0 bases from J, with 20 bases between. The V gene's germline CDR1 is SNHLY and CDR2 FYNNEI. The CDR3 runs 17 residues. CDR3 region: CASSTRRTYESSYEQYF. CDR3 nucleotides: TGTGCCAGCAGTACCCGGAGGACGTATGAAAGCTCCTACGAGCAGTACTTC.

In its sample, this clonotype was seen many times. The chain employs TRBV7-9 and TRBJ1-1; unclear D gene. Per the germline V gene, CDR1 is SEHNR and CDR2 is FQNEAQ (reference sequence). V shed 0 bases and J shed 12 bases, with 11 bases lying between them. The CDR3 covers 12 residues. The CDR3 DNA sequence: TGTGCCAGCAGCTTAGCCGTAGATTTAACTTTCTTT. This sequence encodes CASSLAVDLTFF.

This chain joins TRBV27 and TRBJ1-5; D remains ambiguous. The V end lost 3 bases, the J end lost 6 bases, and 12 bases lay between the germline ends. The germline gives CDR1 MNHEY, CDR2 SMNVEV (reference sequence). CDR3 size: 14 residues. CDR3 in DNA: TGTGCCAGCAGTTTGAGCTCGACTGGTCAGCCCCAGCATTTT. Translation: CASSLSSTGQPQHF.

This clonotype was seen repeatedly, ten times or more. The rearrangement uses TRBV19 and TRBJ1-2; D gene uncertain. The CDR3 length is 12 residues. Germline CDR1 and CDR2: LNHDA and SQIVND (reference sequence). Trimming took off 6 bases at V and 4 bases at J, with 9 bases between the two ends. The CDR3 spells CASRSDGYGYTF. CDR3 DNA: TGTGCCAGTAGATCCGACGGCTATGGCTACACCTTC.

This clonotype was recorded at least ten times. The gene calls are TRBV7-9 and TRBJ1-6, with 7 bases fitting TRBD1. V dropped 3 bases and J dropped 14; count of bases not matched to a gene: 4. The CDR3 has 12 amino acids. Germline CDR1 is SEHNR and CDR2 is FQNEAQ (reference sequence). Here the CDR3 reads CASSFRGETLHF. Here the CDR3 DNA reads TGTGCCAGCAGCTTCAGGGGGGAGACCCTCCACTTT.

This clonotype was seen only a few times. V is TRBV4-2 and J is TRBJ1-2; D may be TRBD1 (6 bases). This CDR3 region has 13 residues. The V gene lost 5 bases and the J gene lost 6 bases, with 13 bases spanning the gap. Germline CDR1 LGHNA, CDR2 YNFKEQ. The CDR3, as DNA: TGTGCCAGCAGCATGGGGGGGGCTCATGGCTACACCTTC. Translated, it gives CASSMGGAHGYTF.

In regard to this clonotype: This may be a read error: a much more frequent sequence differs by one nucleotide. V is TRBV30 and J is TRBJ1-3; no clear D gene. The germline gives CDR1 GTSNPN, CDR2 SVGIG (reference sequence). The CDR3 spans 13 residues. The CDR3 DNA reads as TGTGCCCGGAGCCCTACGGGTGGAAACACCATATATTTT. Translation: CARSPTGGNTIYF. Together with reference TRBV30 and TRBJ1-3, the CDR3 gives the full variable domain: SQTIHQWPATLVQPVGSPLSLECTVEGTSNPNLYWYRQAAGRGLQLLFYSVGIGQISSEVPQNLSASRPQDRQFILSSKKLLLSDSGFYLCARSPTGGNTIYFGEGSWLTVV.

A few counts support this clonotype. The chain recombines TRBV28 with TRBJ2-7, with TRBD2 identical over 10 bases. The V segment lost 3 bases and the J segment 6 bases; nucleotides outside the gene matches: 5. Germline V gene data show CDR1 as MDHEN and CDR2 as SYDVKM. This CDR3 has 14 amino acids. The CDR3 region is CASSFGAGGREQYF. The DNA of the CDR3 is TGTGCCAGCAGTTTCGGAGCGGGGGGGCGCGAGCAGTACTTC.

The table lists this clonotype with many counts. The chain couples TRBV9 to TRBJ2-1, with 8 bases lining up with TRBD1. Germline CDR1 is SGDLS and CDR2 is YYNGEE. V lost 0 bases, J lost 15 bases, and 8 bases stayed unmatched. This CDR3 has 13 residues. The CDR3 DNA sequence: TGTGCCAGCAGCGTAGGACCCAGCACAGGGGGGTTCTTC. Amino acid sequence: CASSVGPSTGGFF.

The sample holds one count of this clonotype. A much bigger clone sits one base away, suggesting this may be a read error. The V call is TRBV7-9, the J call TRBJ1-2; 7 nucleotides line up with TRBD1. Germline V gene lookup returns CDR1 SEHNR and CDR2 FQNEAQ (reference sequence). The CDR3 covers 14 residues. The CDR3 loop reads CVSSTGTANYGYTF. CDR3 coding DNA: TGTGTCAGCAGCACCGGGACAGCAAACTATGGCTACACCTTC.

This clonotype has a handful of counts. The V gene is TRBV6-1, the J gene TRBJ2-7; perhaps D is TRBD1 or TRBD2 (5 bases each). Trimming took 1 base from V and 5 from J, leaving 15 bases between them. The germline gives CDR1 MNHNS, CDR2 SASEGT. The CDR3 has 15 amino acids. As DNA, the CDR3 is TGTGCCAGCAGTGAAGATGGGGGTTTCTTCCACGAGCAGTACTTC. Amino acid sequence: CASSEDGGFFHEQYF.

The chain has TRBV20-1 and TRBJ1-1; TRBD1 agrees at 7 bases. The CDR3 loop spans 15 amino acids. The V gene end was trimmed by 1 base and the J gene end by 6 bases; junction bases not matched to a gene: 11. The germline V gene encodes CDR1 DFQATT and CDR2 SNEGSKA (reference sequence). CDR3 residues: CSARVEPTGKAEAFF. CDR3 nucleotide sequence: TGCAGTGCTAGAGTAGAGCCGACAGGGAAGGCTGAAGCTTTCTTT.

In its sample, this clonotype was seen many times. The rearrangement links TRBV5-6 to TRBJ2-3; 13 bases are a match to TRBD2. There are 15 residues in the CDR3. Germline values: CDR1 SGHDT, CDR2 YYEEEE. V gave up 4 bases and J gave up 5 bases; unmatched junction bases: 4. The CDR3 is CASSPWTSGGDTQYF. DNA of the CDR3: TGTGCCAGCAGCCCCTGGACTAGCGGGGGAGATACGCAGTATTTT.

The chain carries TRBV7-9 and TRBJ2-2, with D uncertain. V was clipped by 0 bases and J by 7 bases, with 9 bases between them. Germline CDR1 is SEHNR and CDR2 is FQNEAQ (reference sequence). The CDR3 covers 14 residues. DNA of the CDR3: TGTGCCAGCAGCTTAGCTAGCACCTACGGGGAGCTGTTTTTT. Residues: CASSLASTYGELFF.

This clonotype came up many times. The rearrangement joins TRBV7-8 to TRBJ2-2; D tentatively fits TRBD1 or TRBD2 (5 bases each). The V and J ends lost 3 bases and 4 bases respectively, with 12 bases between them. There are 15 residues in the CDR3. Germline CDR1 and CDR2: SGHVS and FQNEAQ. The CDR3: CASSFPGRGTGELFF. CDR3 nucleotide sequence: TGTGCCAGCAGCTTCCCGGGGCGAGGCACCGGGGAGCTGTTTTTT.

About this clonotype itself: This CDR3 is missing its conserved last phenylalanine or tryptophan, likely due to a read error. The chain is built from TRBV12-3 or TRBV12-4 and TRBJ2-1, with a weak D call TRBD1 (5 bases). The length of the CDR3 is 15 residues. Trimming took off 6 bases at V and 5 bases at J, with 17 bases between the two ends. CDR3 residues: CASRVGALRNNEQFS. The CDR3 region has the DNA TGTGCCAGCAGAGTTGGGGCCCTTCGAAACAATGAGCAGTTCTCC.

The rearrangement links TRBV21-1 to TRBJ1-4; TRBD1, as called in the table, went unchecked against the DNA. TRBV21-1 is shown as a pseudogene. CDR3 length: 15 residues. The CDR3 sequence: CASSNDRGLREKLFF. CDR3 in DNA: TGTGCCAGCAGCAATGACAGGGGGCTAAGAGAAAAACTGTTTTTT.

This clonotype was seen a few times. The chain joins TRBV11-2 to TRBJ2-3; no clear D gene. Trimming pared 5 bases from V and 4 bases from J, leaving 16 bases between. CDR3 length: 15 amino acids. Germline CDR1 is SGHAT and CDR2 is FQNNGV. CDR3 in amino acids: CASSLFDVQPDTQYF. CDR3 coding DNA: TGTGCCAGCAGCCTCTTCGACGTCCAACCAGATACGCAGTATTTT.

This clonotype was counted ten times or more. The rearrangement uses TRBV3-1 and TRBJ1-1, with 7 bases lining up with TRBD1. Germline loops: CDR1 LGHDT, CDR2 YNNKEL (reference sequence). After removal of 2 bases from V and 9 bases from J, the junction contained 6 bases not matched to a gene. The CDR3 is 13 amino acids. CDR3 DNA sequence: TGTGCCAGCAGCCAAATTGGGACAGTACAAGCTTTCTTT. This encodes CASSQIGTVQAFF.

This clonotype was observed a handful of times. The V call is TRBV12-3 or TRBV12-4, the J call TRBJ2-5, with 7 positions matching TRBD2. The CDR3 runs to 12 residues. The J segment lost 3 bases and the V segment lost 5 bases, leaving 0 bases of the junction unmatched. The DNA for the CDR3 is TGTGCCAGCAGTGGGGGGGAAGAGACCCAGTACTTC. Protein sequence: CASSGGEETQYF.

The gene calls are TRBV3-1 and TRBJ2-3; 10 positions match TRBD2. CDR1 LGHDT and CDR2 YNNKEL come from the germline V gene (reference sequence). This CDR3 is built from 17 residues. The junction had 9 bases not matched to a gene; V was cut back by 4 bases and J by 2 bases. Written as DNA, the CDR3 is TGTGCCAGCAGCCGGGAACCAGCGGGGGGGTACACAGATACGCAGTATTTT. Translation gives CASSREPAGGYTDTQYF.

The chain recombines TRBV6-4 with TRBJ2-7, with D perhaps matching TRBD2 (7 bases). Germline CDR1 MRHNA, CDR2 SNTAGT. The CDR3 consists of 16 residues. Deletions cut 3 bases from V and 0 bases from J, with 15 bases between. This CDR3 is CASSESPGGDSYEQYF. In DNA form, the CDR3 reads TGTGCCAGCAGTGAAAGTCCGGGGGGCGACTCCTACGAGCAGTACTTC.

This clonotype was observed many times. This chain links TRBV6-5 with TRBJ2-2; D may match TRBD1 or TRBD2 (5 bases each). The V gene's germline CDR1 is MNHEY and CDR2 SVGAGI. The CDR3 runs to 15 residues. V shed 7 bases and J shed 0 bases, with 12 bases lying between them. The CDR3 region has the DNA TGTGCCAGCACTCCCCGGGACCCGAACACCGGGGAGCTGTTTTTT. Its translation is CASTPRDPNTGELFF.

V is TRBV20-1 and J is TRBJ1-2; maybe TRBD1 (6 bases). Trimming took 5 bases from V and 7 from J, leaving 20 bases between them. CDR3 length equals 14 residues. Germline loops: CDR1 DFQATT, CDR2 SNEGSKA (reference sequence). CDR3 sequence: CSAHPGRGAGGYTF. Here the CDR3 DNA reads TGCAGTGCTCACCCCGGGCGGGGGGCCGGTGGCTACACCTTC.

The chain combines TRBV5-1 with TRBJ1-1; D is unresolved. There are 11 residues in the CDR3. Trimming took 6 bases from V and 5 from J, leaving 8 bases between them. Germline V gene data show CDR1 as SGHRS and CDR2 as YFSETQ. In DNA, the CDR3 is TGCGCCAGCACCGACGGTACTGAAGCTTTCTTT. As protein: CASTDGTEAFF.

CDR3 DNA sequence: TGCAGTGCTAGAGATTGGTGGGACAGGGGGGATGAGCAGTTCTTC. It translates to CSARDWWDRGDEQFF. The chain carries TRBV20-1 and TRBJ2-1, with TRBD1 matching 11 bases. The CDR3 has 15 amino acids. CDR1 DFQATT and CDR2 SNEGSKA come from the germline V gene (reference sequence). V lost 0 bases, J lost 8 bases, and 6 bases stayed unmatched.

The sample holds a few counts of this clonotype. The chain links TRBV6-5 to TRBJ2-2; tentatively, D is TRBD1 or TRBD2 (5 bases each). CDR1 and CDR2 from the germline V gene are MNHEY and SVGAGI. Trimming took 6 bases from V and 1 from J, leaving 9 bases between them. The CDR3 covers 14 residues. CDR3 sequence (DNA): TGTGCCAGCAGAAGGGACGTGAACACCGGGGAGCTGTTTTTT. This gives the protein CASRRDVNTGELFF.

This clonotype is medium-sized (0.01 to 0.1%) in the sample. The genes are TRBV7-8 and TRBJ1-2, with no clear D. The germline V and J ends were trimmed by 0 bases and 2 bases, with 13 bases remaining between them. CDR1 SGHVS and CDR2 FQNEAQ come from the germline V gene. The CDR3 is made up of 16 amino acids. The CDR3 sequence is CASSLAPAETNYGYTF. As DNA, the CDR3 is TGTGCCAGCAGCTTAGCGCCGGCAGAAACCAACTATGGCTACACCTTC.